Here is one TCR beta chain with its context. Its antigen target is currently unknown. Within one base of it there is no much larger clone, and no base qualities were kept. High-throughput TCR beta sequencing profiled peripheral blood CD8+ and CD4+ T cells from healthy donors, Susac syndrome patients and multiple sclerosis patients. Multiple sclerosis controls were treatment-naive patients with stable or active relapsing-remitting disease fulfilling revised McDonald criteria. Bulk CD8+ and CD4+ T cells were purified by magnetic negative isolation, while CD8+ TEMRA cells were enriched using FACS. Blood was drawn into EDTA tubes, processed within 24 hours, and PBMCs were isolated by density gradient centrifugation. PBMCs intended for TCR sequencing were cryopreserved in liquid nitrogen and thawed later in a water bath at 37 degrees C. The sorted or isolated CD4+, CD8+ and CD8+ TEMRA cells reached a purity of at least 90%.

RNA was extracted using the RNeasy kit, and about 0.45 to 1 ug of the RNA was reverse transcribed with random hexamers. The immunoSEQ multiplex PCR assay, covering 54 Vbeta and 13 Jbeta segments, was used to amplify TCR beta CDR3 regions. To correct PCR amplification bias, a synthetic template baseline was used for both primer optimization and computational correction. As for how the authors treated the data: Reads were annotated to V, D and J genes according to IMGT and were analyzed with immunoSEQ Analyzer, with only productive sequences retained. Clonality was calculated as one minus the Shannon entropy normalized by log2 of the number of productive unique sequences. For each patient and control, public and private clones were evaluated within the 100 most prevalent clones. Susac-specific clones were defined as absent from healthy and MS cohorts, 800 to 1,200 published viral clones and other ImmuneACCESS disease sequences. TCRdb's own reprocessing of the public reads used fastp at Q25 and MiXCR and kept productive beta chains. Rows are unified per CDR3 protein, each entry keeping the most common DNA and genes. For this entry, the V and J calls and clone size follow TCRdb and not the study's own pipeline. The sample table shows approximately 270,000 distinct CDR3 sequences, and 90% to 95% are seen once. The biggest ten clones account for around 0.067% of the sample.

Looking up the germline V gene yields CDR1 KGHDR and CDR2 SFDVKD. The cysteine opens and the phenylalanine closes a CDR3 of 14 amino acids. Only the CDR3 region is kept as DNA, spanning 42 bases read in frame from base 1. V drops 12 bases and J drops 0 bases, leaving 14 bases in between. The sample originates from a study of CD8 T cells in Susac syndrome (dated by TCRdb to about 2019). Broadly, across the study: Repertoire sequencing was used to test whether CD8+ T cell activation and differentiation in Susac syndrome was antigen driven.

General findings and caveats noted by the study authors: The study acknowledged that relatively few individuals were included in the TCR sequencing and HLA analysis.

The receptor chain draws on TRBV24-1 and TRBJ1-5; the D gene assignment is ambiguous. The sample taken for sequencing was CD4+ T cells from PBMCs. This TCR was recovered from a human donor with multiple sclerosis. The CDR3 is CAGEQEDSNQPQHF. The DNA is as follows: TGTGCCGGGGAGCAGGAGGATAGCAATCAGCCCCAGCATTTT.